Described below is a single TCR beta chain sequence and its context. Its specificity is unknown. A single record per CDR3 protein comes from TCRdb applying MiXCR to the 5' RACE reads. Here the sample spans over 130,000 distinct CDR3 sequences, around 45% being singletons. Germline CDR1 and CDR2: SEHNR and FQNEAQ (reference sequence). The CDR3 consists of 16 residues. V shed 3 bases and J 1 base; nucleotides not matched to a gene: 6. This sample stems from a study of CD8 T cells in ankylosing spondylitis. Findings of the study overall: In ankylosing spondylitis blood, a motif of roughly eight highly homologous TCR beta variants appeared characteristic.

The sequence derives from a male donor with ankylosing spondylitis. Sequencing was carried out using synovial fluid, either unsorted or a sorted T cell fraction (not recorded which). J is TRBJ1-1 and V is TRBV7-9; 9 nucleotides match TRBD1. CDR3 amino acids: CASSFGTGKGNTEAFF. CDR3 nucleotides: TGTGCCAGCAGCTTCGGGACAGGGAAGGGGAACACTGAAGCTTTCTTT.